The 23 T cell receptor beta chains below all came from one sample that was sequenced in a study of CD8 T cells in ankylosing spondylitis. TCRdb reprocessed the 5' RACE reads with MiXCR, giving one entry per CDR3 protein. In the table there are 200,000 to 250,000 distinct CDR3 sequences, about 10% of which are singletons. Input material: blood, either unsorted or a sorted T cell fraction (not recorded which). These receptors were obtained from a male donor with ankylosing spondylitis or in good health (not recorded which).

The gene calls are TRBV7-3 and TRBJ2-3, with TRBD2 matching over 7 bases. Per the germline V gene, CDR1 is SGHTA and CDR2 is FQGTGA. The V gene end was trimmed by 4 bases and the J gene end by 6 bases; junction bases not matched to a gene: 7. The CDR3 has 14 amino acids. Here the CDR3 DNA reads TGTGCCAGCAGCTCCCTGGGGGGGGAGGATACGCAGTATTTT. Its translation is CASSSLGGEDTQYF.

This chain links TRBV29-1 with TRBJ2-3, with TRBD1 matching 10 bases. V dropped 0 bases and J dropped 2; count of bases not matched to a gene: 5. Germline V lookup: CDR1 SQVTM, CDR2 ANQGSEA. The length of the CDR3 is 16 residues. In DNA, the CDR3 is TGCAGCGTTGAAGATTGGACAGGGGGTTCCACAGATACGCAGTATTTT. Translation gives CSVEDWTGGSTDTQYF.

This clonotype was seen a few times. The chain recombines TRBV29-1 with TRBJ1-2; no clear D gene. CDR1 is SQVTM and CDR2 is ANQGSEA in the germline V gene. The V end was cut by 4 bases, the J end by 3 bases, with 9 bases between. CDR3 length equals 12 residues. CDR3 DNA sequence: TGCAGCGTTGGAGGGAACTACTATGGCTACACCTTC. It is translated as CSVGGNYYGYTF.

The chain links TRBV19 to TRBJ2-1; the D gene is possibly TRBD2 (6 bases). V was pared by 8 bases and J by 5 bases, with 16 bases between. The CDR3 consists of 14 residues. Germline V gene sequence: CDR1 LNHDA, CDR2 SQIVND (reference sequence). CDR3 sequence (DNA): TGTGCCAGTTGGTCCGGGAGAGATCACAATGAGCAGTTCTTC. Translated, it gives CASWSGRDHNEQFF.

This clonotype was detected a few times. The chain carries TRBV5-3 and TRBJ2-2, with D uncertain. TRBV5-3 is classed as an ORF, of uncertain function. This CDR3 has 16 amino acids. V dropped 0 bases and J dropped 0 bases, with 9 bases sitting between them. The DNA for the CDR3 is TGTGCCAGAAGCTTGGCCCGGAATACGAACACCGGGGAGCTGTTTTTT. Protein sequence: CARSLARNTNTGELFF.

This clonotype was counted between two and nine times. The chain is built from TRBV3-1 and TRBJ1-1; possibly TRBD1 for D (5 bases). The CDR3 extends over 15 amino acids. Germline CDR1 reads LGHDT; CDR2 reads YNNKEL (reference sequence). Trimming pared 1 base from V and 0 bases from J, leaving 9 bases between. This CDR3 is CASSQVRTMNTEAFF. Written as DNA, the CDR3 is TGTGCCAGCAGCCAAGTCCGGACAATGAACACTGAAGCTTTCTTT.

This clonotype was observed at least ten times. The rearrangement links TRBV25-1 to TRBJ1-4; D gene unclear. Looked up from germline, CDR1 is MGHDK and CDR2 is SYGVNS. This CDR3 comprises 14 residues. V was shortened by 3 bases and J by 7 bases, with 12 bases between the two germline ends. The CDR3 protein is CASSEDKSLEKLFF. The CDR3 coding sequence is TGTGCCAGCAGTGAGGATAAGAGTCTTGAAAAACTGTTTTTT.

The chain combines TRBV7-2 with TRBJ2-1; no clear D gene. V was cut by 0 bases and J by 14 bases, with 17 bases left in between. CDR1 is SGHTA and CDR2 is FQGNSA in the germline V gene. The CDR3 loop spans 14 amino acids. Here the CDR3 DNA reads TGTGCCAGCAGCTTAGCGCTAGATAGCCCCAGCAAGTTCTTC. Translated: CASSLALDSPSKFF.

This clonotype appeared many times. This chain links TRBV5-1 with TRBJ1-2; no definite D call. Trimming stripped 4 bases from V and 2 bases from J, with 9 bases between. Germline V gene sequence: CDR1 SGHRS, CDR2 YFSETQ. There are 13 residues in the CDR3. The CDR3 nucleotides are TGCGCCAGCAGCGAGGGTTCGAACTATGGCTACACCTTC. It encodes CASSEGSNYGYTF.

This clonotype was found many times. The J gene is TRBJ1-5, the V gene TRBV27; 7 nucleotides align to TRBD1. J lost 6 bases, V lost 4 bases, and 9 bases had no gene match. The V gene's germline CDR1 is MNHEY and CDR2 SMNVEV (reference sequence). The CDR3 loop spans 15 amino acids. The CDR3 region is CASSSARQGGQPQHF. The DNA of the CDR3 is TGTGCCAGCAGTTCAGCTCGACAGGGTGGTCAGCCCCAGCATTTT.

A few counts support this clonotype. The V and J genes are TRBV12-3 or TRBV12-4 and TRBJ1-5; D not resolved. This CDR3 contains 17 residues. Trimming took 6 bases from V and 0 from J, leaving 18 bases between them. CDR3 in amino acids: CASSLITAGISNQPQHF. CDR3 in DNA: TGTGCCAGCAGCCTCATTACGGCAGGAATTAGCAATCAGCCCCAGCATTTT.

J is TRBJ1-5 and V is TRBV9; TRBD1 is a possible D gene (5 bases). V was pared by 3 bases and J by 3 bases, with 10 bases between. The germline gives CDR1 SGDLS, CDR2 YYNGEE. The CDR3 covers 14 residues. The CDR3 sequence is CASSGGTYNQPQHF. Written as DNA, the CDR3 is TGTGCCAGCAGCGGCGGGACGTACAATCAGCCCCAGCATTTT.

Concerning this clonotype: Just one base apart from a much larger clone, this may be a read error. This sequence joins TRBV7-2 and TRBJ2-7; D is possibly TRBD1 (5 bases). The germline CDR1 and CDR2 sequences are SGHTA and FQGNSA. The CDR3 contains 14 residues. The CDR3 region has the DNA TGTGCCAGCAGCTTAGCCCAGGGTAGTTACGAGCATTACTTC. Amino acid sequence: CASSLAQGSYEHYF.

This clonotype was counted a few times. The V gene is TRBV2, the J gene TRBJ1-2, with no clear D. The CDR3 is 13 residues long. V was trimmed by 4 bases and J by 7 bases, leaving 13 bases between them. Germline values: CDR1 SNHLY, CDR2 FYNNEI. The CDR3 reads CASSVDDRVGYTF. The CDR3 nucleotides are TGTGCCAGCAGTGTCGACGATCGGGTTGGCTACACCTTC.

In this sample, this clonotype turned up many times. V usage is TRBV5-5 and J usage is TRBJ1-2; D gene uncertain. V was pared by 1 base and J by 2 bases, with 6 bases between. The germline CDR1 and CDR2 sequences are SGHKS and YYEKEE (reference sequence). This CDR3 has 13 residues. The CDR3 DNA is TGTGCCAGCAGCTTGTTTCCCAACTATGGCTACACCTTC. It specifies CASSLFPNYGYTF. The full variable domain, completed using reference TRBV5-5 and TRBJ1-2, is DAGVTQSPTHLIKTRGQQVTLRCSPISGHKSVSWYQQVLGQGPQFIFQYYEKEERGRGNFPDRFSARQFPNYSSELNVNALLLGDSALYLCASSLFPNYGYTFGSGTRLTVV.

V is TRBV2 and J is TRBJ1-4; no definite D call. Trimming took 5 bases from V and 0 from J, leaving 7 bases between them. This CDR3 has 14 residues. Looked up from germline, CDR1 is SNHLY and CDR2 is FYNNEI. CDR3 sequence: CASSHTATNEKLFF. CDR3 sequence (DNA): TGTGCCAGCAGTCATACAGCAACTAATGAAAAACTGTTTTTT.

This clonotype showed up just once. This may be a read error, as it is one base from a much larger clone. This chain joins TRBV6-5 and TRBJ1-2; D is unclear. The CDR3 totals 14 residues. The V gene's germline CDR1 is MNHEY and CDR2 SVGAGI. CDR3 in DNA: TGTGCCAGCAGTTGTGCAGCCCTTCGGTATGACTACACCTTC. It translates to CASSCAALRYDYTF.

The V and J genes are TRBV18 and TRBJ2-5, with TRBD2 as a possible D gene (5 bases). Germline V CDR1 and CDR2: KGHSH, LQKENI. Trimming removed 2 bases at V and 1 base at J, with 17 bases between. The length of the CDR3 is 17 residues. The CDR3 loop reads CASSPVFLGVAQETQYF. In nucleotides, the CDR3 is TGTGCCAGCTCACCAGTTTTCCTGGGAGTGGCCCAAGAGACCCAGTACTTC.

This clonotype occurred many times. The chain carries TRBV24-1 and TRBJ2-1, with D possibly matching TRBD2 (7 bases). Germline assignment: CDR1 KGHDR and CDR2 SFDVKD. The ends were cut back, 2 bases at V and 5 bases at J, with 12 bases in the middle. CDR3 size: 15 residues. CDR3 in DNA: TGTGCCACCAGTGATTATACGGGGGGCCACAATGAGCAGTTCTTC. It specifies CATSDYTGGHNEQFF.

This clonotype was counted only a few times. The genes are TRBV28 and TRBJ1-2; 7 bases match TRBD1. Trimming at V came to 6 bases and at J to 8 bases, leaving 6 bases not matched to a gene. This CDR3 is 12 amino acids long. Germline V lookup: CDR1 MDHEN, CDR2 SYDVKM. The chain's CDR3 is CASRWTGLGYTF. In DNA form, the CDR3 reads TGTGCCAGCAGGTGGACAGGCTTAGGCTACACCTTC.

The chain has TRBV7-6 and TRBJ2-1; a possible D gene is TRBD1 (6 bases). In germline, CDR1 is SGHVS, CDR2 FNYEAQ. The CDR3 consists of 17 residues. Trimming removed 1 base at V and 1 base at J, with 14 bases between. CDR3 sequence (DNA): TGTGCCAGCAGCTTAGGTATTGGGGGCCTGTCCTACAATGAGCAGTTCTTC. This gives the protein CASSLGIGGLSYNEQFF.

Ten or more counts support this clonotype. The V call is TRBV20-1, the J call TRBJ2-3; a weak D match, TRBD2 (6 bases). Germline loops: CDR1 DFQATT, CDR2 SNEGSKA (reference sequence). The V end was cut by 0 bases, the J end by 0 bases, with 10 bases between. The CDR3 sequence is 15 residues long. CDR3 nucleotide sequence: TGCAGTGCTAGAGATCCGGGGACTAGCACAGATACGCAGTATTTT. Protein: CSARDPGTSTDTQYF.

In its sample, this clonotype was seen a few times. CDR3 in DNA: TGTGCCAGCAGTACGAATAGGGGCAATGAGCAGTTCTTC. Protein: CASSTNRGNEQFF. This chain links TRBV2 with TRBJ2-1; a weak D match, TRBD1 (5 bases). CDR3 length: 13 amino acids. With 5 bases removed from V and 6 bases from J, the gap between germline ends came to 11 bases. The germline V gene encodes CDR1 SNHLY and CDR2 FYNNEI.